This TCR beta chain was identified during a study of CD8+CD57+ T cells in acquired aplastic anemia. All sequencing subjects had displayed CD8+CD57+ cell expansion on flow cytometry. With no exception, the patients had severe acquired aplastic anemia. No therapy was given to patients before blood sampling. This CDR3 has 14 residues. The V segment lost 2 bases and the J segment 4 bases; nucleotides outside the gene matches: 3. Germline V gene lookup returns CDR1 MGHDK and CDR2 SYGVNS. Researchers used genomic DNA as the template to profile TCR beta VDJ and CDR3. TCRdb fed the reads into MiXCR, producing one record per CDR3 protein. The sample has some 200,000 distinct CDR3 sequences, 50% to 70% seen once.

The clonotype was recovered from a human donor with aplastic anemia. Sequencing was performed on sorted CD4+, CD8+, or CD8+CD57+ T cells (not recorded which) from PBMCs. The chain recombines TRBV25-1 with TRBJ2-3; 7 nucleotides match TRBD2. In DNA, the CDR3 is TGTGCCAGCAGTGAAGGGGGGGGAGCAGATACGCAGTATTTT. Its protein product is CASSEGGGADTQYF. Supplemented by reference TRBV25-1 and TRBJ2-3, the full variable domain reads EADIYQTPRYLVIGTGKKITLECSQTMGHDKMYWYQQDPGMELHLIHYSYGVNSTEKGDLSSESTVSRIRTEHFPLTLESARPSHTSQYLCASSEGGGADTQYFGPGTRLTVL.